The sequence of this TCR beta chain was determined in a study of T cells in Graves' hyperthyroidism and ophthalmopathy (dated by TCRdb to the late 2010s). Looking at the study overall: Peripheral blood was sampled at the time of initial diagnosis, prior to any treatment. TCR V-J signatures able to tell the groups apart were searched for in a discovery cohort of approximately 95 patients, of whom roughly 42 had Graves' ophthalmopathy and some 60 had stable Graves' hyperthyroidism. Whether ophthalmopathy could be predicted prospectively was tested in an independent validation cohort made up of 18 to 20 hyperthyroidism patients plus 17 patients who later progressed to ophthalmopathy. The 90 or so discovery patients were randomly split 7:3 into training and test sets. In several Graves' hyperthyroidism patients, the study also compared T-cell repertoires from thyroid tissue with T-cell repertoires from blood. After sampling, hyperthyroidism patients received methimazole starting at 30 mg daily, and ophthalmopathy patients received high-dose intravenous methylprednisolone. TCR Vbeta CDR3 sequencing of roughly 140 peripheral blood samples (approximately 44 ophthalmopathy, 75 to 85 hyperthyroidism and approximately 17 progressor patients) is reported in the paper.

This clonotype has ten or more counts. There is no known antigen for this receptor. No clone much larger than this one lies a single base away; base qualities are absent. Findings and caveats that apply to the study as a whole: No statistical method was used to fix the sample size in advance, and group allocation was not hidden from the investigators. Most expanded thyroid clonotypes (frequency above 0.001) were also detected in blood, suggesting blood repertoires may reflect thyroid immune responses. In validation, progression to ophthalmopathy was predicted by the model with roughly 71% sensitivity and just over 72% specificity, a median of roughly 6.4 months before onset. In cross-validation, a model built on a 13 V-J signature told ophthalmopathy apart from stable hyperthyroidism with just under 90% sensitivity and approximately 81% specificity, and in testing the same model reached 80%/75%.

TCR beta CDR3 regions were amplified from RNA transcripts. The TCR CDR3 was subjected to a first round of RT-PCR using the HTBI primer set and the Qiagen OneStep RT-PCR kit. Libraries were constructed in a second round of multiplex PCR, after which size selection and purification were carried out. Sequencing of the libraries was done on an Illumina HiSeq2000 using paired-end 100 bp reads. As for how the authors treated the data: Raw data were processed with SOAPnuke, discarding reads with adapters, uncalled bases, mean Phred below 15, or no exact constant-primer or identifier match. COPE v1.2.5 was used to merge the high-quality paired reads, and each unique nucleotide sequence was defined as a clonotype. Clonotypes were aligned to IMGT TRBV, TRBD and TRBJ reference segments using MiTCR v1.1. The analysis was restricted to V-J combinations with a frequency above 0.0001, which together covered 99.2% of the repertoires. A TCS score was defined as the ratio between F50 (clonal expansion) and ExV (chaos), using BLOSUM62-based TCRdist between CDR3 peptides within each V-J. Welch's t-statistics and random forest reduced roughly 530 V-J features to about 13, which were used in a naive Bayes classifier (R e1071). Clones were called with MiXCR by TCRdb after fastp trimmed the public reads at Q25, and only in-frame beta chains were retained. Under each unique CDR3 protein, matching rows form one entry showing the most common genes and DNA. These V and J calls derive from TCRdb rather than the authors' analysis. This sample gives about 350,000 distinct CDR3 sequences in total; roughly an eighth of them show up just once. 34% of the sample belongs to the ten largest clones.

In the ophthalmopathy patients, disease was moderately to severely active, with a Clinical Activity Score of 3 or more, a NOSPECS grade of 4 or more, and a duration of less than 3 months. Any patient with an uncontrolled infection, another autoimmune disease, pregnancy or lactation was excluded. Diagnoses relied on clinical symptoms, serum thyroxine and TRAb, thyroid ultrasound and orbital computed tomography. PBMCs were isolated from 7.5 to 10 ml of fresh peripheral blood by Ficoll-Paque density gradient centrifugation. Trizol reagent was used to extract total RNA, and RNA quality was then checked on an Agilent 2100 Bioanalyzer. V was cut back by 1 base and J by 6 bases, leaving a gap of 10 bases between them. In the germline V gene, CDR1 corresponds to MNHNS and CDR2 to SASEGT. The CDR3, cysteine through phenylalanine, is 13 amino acids long. Only the CDR3 portion is preserved as DNA: 39 bases, with reading frame beginning at the first base.

Sample: blood. This sequence was found in a woman between 40 and 55 years old with Graves' ophthalmopathy. This receptor chain uses TRBV6-1 and TRBJ2-7, with the D gene call left open. The DNA sequence reads TGTGCCAGCAGTGAAGTTCTGATGGTCGAGCAGTACTTC. Translated, this gives CASSEVLMVEQYF.